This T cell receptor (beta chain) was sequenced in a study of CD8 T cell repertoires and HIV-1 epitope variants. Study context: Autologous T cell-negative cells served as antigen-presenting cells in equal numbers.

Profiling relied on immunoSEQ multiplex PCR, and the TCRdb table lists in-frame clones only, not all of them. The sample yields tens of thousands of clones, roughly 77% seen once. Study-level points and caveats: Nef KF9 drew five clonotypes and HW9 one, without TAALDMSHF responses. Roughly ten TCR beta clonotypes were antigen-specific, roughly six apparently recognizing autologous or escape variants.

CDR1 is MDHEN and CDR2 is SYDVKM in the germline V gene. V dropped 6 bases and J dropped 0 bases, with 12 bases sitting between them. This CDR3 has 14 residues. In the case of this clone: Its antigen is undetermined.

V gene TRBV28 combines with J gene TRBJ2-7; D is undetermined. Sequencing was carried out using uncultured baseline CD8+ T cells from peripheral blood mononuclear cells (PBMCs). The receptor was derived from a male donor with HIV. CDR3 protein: CASRPQLGSYEQYF. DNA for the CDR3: TGTGCCAGCAGGCCGCAATTGGGCTCCTACGAGCAGTACTTC.